This T cell receptor beta chain was retrieved from a study of CD4 T cells in relation to SARS-CoV-2 and coronaviruses. The ends were cut back, 6 bases at V and 3 bases at J, with 16 bases in the middle. Per the germline V gene, CDR1 is LNHDA and CDR2 is SQIVND (reference sequence). There are 15 residues in the CDR3. The table came from immunoSEQ multiplex PCR; TCRdb's copy has only in-frame clones and leaves some out. The table shows about 24,000 clones, with about 75% occurring only once. CD4+ T cells from unexposed donors were obtained before the COVID-19 pandemic (2011-2018). The cells were cultured for roughly 11 days before CD4+ T cells were isolated. About this clone: Its antigen remains unknown.

This TCR was sampled from a human donor in good health. The sequenced sample consisted of CD4+ T cells from PBMCs, cultured in vitro. This chain links TRBV19 with TRBJ2-3; D is unresolved. The CDR3 DNA sequence: TGTGCCAGTAGCCCCCTTCCTCAGGATACAGATACGCAGTATTTT. Translating gives CASSPLPQDTDTQYF.